This entry lists 3 T cell receptor beta chains sequenced from one sample in a study of blood T cells in healthy people across ages. For the second PCR, which ran for 7 to 11 cycles, a sample-barcoded 5' primer and a J-beta primer mix were used. TCRdb independently ran MiXCR on the 5' RACE reads; one entry per CDR3 protein. The table records 590,000 or so distinct CDR3 sequences, roughly 30% of them present only once. The material sequenced was blood. These receptors were taken from a woman older than 75 in good health.

At least ten counts were recorded for this clonotype. This chain connects TRBV6-5 to TRBJ2-7; D unclear. The CDR3 is 11 residues long. V lost 2 bases to trimming and J lost 6 bases, with 5 bases between them. Germline V lookup: CDR1 MNHEY, CDR2 SVGAGI. CDR3 in amino acids: CASSYNTEQYF. The CDR3 DNA reads as TGTGCCAGCAGTTACAACACCGAGCAGTACTTC.

The chain carries TRBV27 and TRBJ2-4; D may be TRBD2 (7 bases). Germline loops: CDR1 MNHEY, CDR2 SMNVEV (reference sequence). Trimming removed 8 bases at V and 11 bases at J, with 16 bases between. The CDR3 is 12 amino acids. DNA for the CDR3: TGTGCCAGCCGACAAGGGGGGGGATTTCAGTACTTC. Protein sequence: CASRQGGGFQYF.

This clonotype was seen ten or more times. This chain connects TRBV12-3 or TRBV12-4 to TRBJ2-3; D may match TRBD1 or TRBD2 (5 bases each). The CDR3 runs 16 residues. V was clipped by 7 bases and J by 0 bases, with 17 bases between them. CDR3 in amino acids: CASTRRRAGSTDTQYF. CDR3 in DNA: TGTGCCAGCACCCGAAGGCGGGCAGGGAGCACAGATACGCAGTATTTT.